What follows are 27 T cell receptor beta chains derived from one specimen sequenced in a study of metastatic and nonmetastatic thyroid tumors (dated by TCRdb to 2018 to 2021). Library prep was done by PCR. Sequencing was carried out with an Illumina HiSeq 4000. TCRdb trimmed public reads at Q25 via fastp, called clones via MiXCR and kept in-frame beta chains. The sample yields tens of thousands of clones; 15% to 20% were counted once. The ten top clones hold approximately 20% of the sample. Before undergoing thyroid surgery, none of the patients had been given any kind of treatment. Source material: blood. The receptors shown here come from a female donor with papillary thyroid cancer or a benign thyroid nodule (not recorded which). Some clones in this sample may be carry-over from other donors' samples.

The sample holds many counts of this clone. The chain couples TRBV18 to TRBJ2-3; 9 bases match TRBD1. Germline CDR1 is KGHSH and CDR2 is LQKENI. V shed 3 bases and J 3 bases; nucleotides not matched to a gene: 7. The CDR3 loop spans 16 amino acids. The CDR3 nucleotides read TGTGCCAGCTCACCTGATTGGGGACAGGGAACAGATACGCAGTATTTT. Amino acids: CASSPDWGQGTDTQYF.

J is TRBJ2-1 and V is TRBV24-1; TRBD2 aligns across 11 bases. Germline values: CDR1 KGHDR, CDR2 SFDVKD. CDR3 length: 17 amino acids. The trim removed 4 bases at V and 6 bases at J, leaving 10 bases unmatched. CDR3 loop: CATSEKPGLADPNEQFF. As DNA, the CDR3 is TGTGCCACCAGTGAAAAACCGGGACTAGCGGATCCCAATGAGCAGTTCTTC.

This clone showed up just a few times. This chain joins TRBV24-1 and TRBJ2-5; 7 nucleotides align to TRBD2. This CDR3 has 15 residues. Per the germline V gene, CDR1 is KGHDR and CDR2 is SFDVKD. J was trimmed by 4 bases and V by 5 bases; bases with no gene match: 9. The CDR3 here is CATSGSRGEGETQYF. In nucleotides, the CDR3 is TGTGCCACCAGTGGATCACGGGGGGAGGGAGAGACCCAGTACTTC.

In its sample, this clone was seen many times. The V call is TRBV7-2, the J call TRBJ1-4; D is perhaps TRBD1 (6 bases). Trimming stripped 2 bases from V and 5 bases from J, with 15 bases between. The CDR3 extends over 16 amino acids. CDR1 SGHTA and CDR2 FQGNSA come from the germline V gene. CDR3 in amino acids: CASSLTSGHSNEKLFF. The DNA of the CDR3 is TGTGCCAGCAGCTTAACGTCGGGACACTCGAATGAAAAACTGTTTTTT.

CDR3 protein: CASSLDLAGVDRNTGELFF. In DNA form, the CDR3 reads TGTGCCAGCAGCTTGGATCTAGCGGGGGTCGATAGGAACACCGGGGAGCTGTTTTTT. The genes are TRBV11-2 and TRBJ2-2, with 10 positions matching TRBD2. Germline loops: CDR1 SGHAT, CDR2 FQNNGV. After removal of 3 bases from V and 1 base from J, the junction contained 11 bases not matched to a gene. The CDR3 has 19 residues. Together with reference TRBV11-2 and TRBJ2-2, the CDR3 gives the full variable domain: EAGVAQSPRYKIIEKRQSVAFWCNPISGHATLYWYQQILGQGPKLLIQFQNNGVVDDSQLPKDRFSAERLKGVDSTLKIQPAKLEDSAVYLCASSLDLAGVDRNTGELFFGEGSRLTVL.

This clone was picked up many times. Just one base apart from a much larger clone, this may be a read error. The chain combines TRBV19 with TRBJ1-5; D is unresolved. CDR3 length: 13 residues. V dropped 10 bases and J dropped 5 bases, with 15 bases sitting between them. Germline assignment: CDR1 LNHDA and CDR2 SQIVND (reference sequence). The CDR3 protein is CATSPVNHQPQHF. The CDR3 DNA sequence: TGTGCCACCAGCCCAGTAAACCATCAGCCCCAGCATTTT.

Turning to this clone: The germline gene is not matched at one end of the junction; a read error may be the cause. V gene TRBV27 combines with J gene TRBJ2-7, with 11 bases identical to TRBD2. The CDR3 is made up of 18 amino acids. The germline CDR1 and CDR2 sequences are MNHEY and SMNVEV (reference sequence). CDR3 in amino acids: CPSSQGEGTSGAAYEQYF. The DNA for the CDR3 is TGTCCCAGCAGTCAGGGCGAGGGGACTAGCGGAGCCGCTTACGAGCAGTACTTC.

Turning to this clone: A read error is likely, as this CDR3 ends without the conserved phenylalanine or tryptophan. V gene TRBV29-1 combines with J gene TRBJ2-7; D call uncertain. Germline CDR1 SQVTM, CDR2 ANQGSEA. The CDR3 is made up of 12 amino acids. V was cut by 0 bases and J by 6 bases, with 9 bases left in between. CDR3 in amino acids: CSVEEAGPEQYL. DNA of the CDR3: TGCAGCGTTGAAGAGGCAGGTCCCGAGCAGTACCTC.

This clone has ten or more counts. V usage is TRBV5-4 and J usage is TRBJ2-3, with TRBD2 as a possible D gene (5 bases). CDR1 and CDR2 (germline): SGHNT, YYREEE (reference sequence). This CDR3 comprises 13 residues. The V gene lost 2 bases and the J gene lost 1 base, with 5 bases spanning the gap. The CDR3 sequence: CASSLAGTDTQYF. The CDR3 DNA follows: TGTGCCAGCAGCTTAGCGGGCACAGATACGCAGTATTTT.

This clone was observed at least ten times. V gene TRBV28 combines with J gene TRBJ1-2; perhaps TRBD1 as D (5 bases). The CDR3 spans 15 residues. Germline V gives CDR1 MDHEN, CDR2 SYDVKM. V lost 8 bases and J lost 1, with 17 bases in between. This chain's CDR3 is CASLEAGALNYGYTF. The CDR3 DNA reads as TGTGCCAGCCTGGAGGCCGGGGCGCTTAACTATGGCTACACCTTC.

At least ten counts were recorded for this clone. The V gene is TRBV9, the J gene TRBJ1-1; no clear D gene. Trimming removed 4 bases from V and 0 bases from J, with 13 bases in between. CDR3 length: 15 amino acids. The germline V gene has CDR1 SGDLS and CDR2 YYNGEE. CDR3 in DNA: TGTGCCAGCAGCCCTGTGGACGGATTGAACACTGAAGCTTTCTTT. Amino acid sequence: CASSPVDGLNTEAFF.

Many counts were recorded for this clone. Other DNA sequences in the sample encode the same CDR3. The rearrangement joins TRBV20-1 to TRBJ1-2; 10 bases fit TRBD1. Germline CDR1 and CDR2: DFQATT and SNEGSKA (reference sequence). This CDR3 is built from 14 residues. V lost 6 bases to trimming and J lost 8 bases; unmatched junction nucleotides: 12. The CDR3 DNA sequence: TGCAGTGCCCCGATTTCCGGGACAGGGGTCGGCTACACCTTC. This sequence encodes CSAPISGTGVGYTF.

The sample holds many counts of this clone. The rearrangement joins TRBV2 to TRBJ2-1; D may match TRBD1 or TRBD2 (5 bases each). The CDR3 extends over 16 amino acids. The V gene's germline CDR1 is SNHLY and CDR2 FYNNEI. V lost 7 bases, J lost 8 bases, and 24 bases lay in between. In nucleotides, the CDR3 is TGTGCCAGCACTCCCCCCGGGGCCCCTCGAGGCCATGAGCAGTTCTTC. Translating gives CASTPPGAPRGHEQFF. The full variable domain, in which reference TRBV2 and TRBJ2-1 provide the parts outside the CDR3, is EPEVTQTPSHQVTQMGQEVILRCVPISNHLYFYWYRQILGQKVEFLVSFYNNEISEKSEIFDDQFSVERPDGSNFTLKIRSTKLEDSAMYFCASTPPGAPRGHEQFFGPGTRLTVL.

Ten or more counts support this clone. The rearrangement uses TRBV28 and TRBJ2-1; D is perhaps TRBD2 (5 bases). Germline values: CDR1 MDHEN, CDR2 SYDVKM. The CDR3 consists of 15 residues. The V end was cut by 7 bases, the J end by 6 bases, with 19 bases between. CDR3 bases: TGTGCCAGCACGGCGGGCCCGTATCTCCTCAATGAGCAGTTCTTC. This codes for CASTAGPYLLNEQFF.

This clone came up many times. J is TRBJ2-3 and V is TRBV29-1; D is perhaps TRBD2 (6 bases). Germline lookup yields CDR1 SQVTM and CDR2 ANQGSEA. The CDR3 contains 15 residues. The ends were cut back, 5 bases at V and 1 base at J, with 16 bases in the middle. The CDR3 sequence: CSVSRREGGTDTQYF. The DNA of the CDR3 is TGCAGCGTTTCGAGGAGGGAAGGAGGCACAGATACGCAGTATTTT.

This clone has a count of ten or more. The chain recombines TRBV11-2 with TRBJ1-3, with 7 bases identical to TRBD1. The V gene end was trimmed by 4 bases and the J gene end by 3 bases; junction bases not matched to a gene: 9. CDR3 length: 16 residues. Germline CDR1 SGHAT, CDR2 FQNNGV. Written as DNA, the CDR3 is TGTGCCAGCAGCTACATCGACAGGGTTGTTGGAAACACCATATATTTT. This encodes CASSYIDRVVGNTIYF.

This clone was seen many times. CDR3 nucleotide sequence: TGTGCCAGCAGGCCTAGTAGGGATACGCAGTATTTT. Its translation: CASRPSRDTQYF. J is TRBJ2-3 and V is TRBV6-1; D remains unclear. The V end was cut by 6 bases, the J end by 6 bases, with 10 bases between. Germline V CDR1 and CDR2: MNHNS, SASEGT. The CDR3 loop spans 12 amino acids.

This clone was observed many times. The chain links TRBV20-1 to TRBJ1-3, with a weak D call TRBD1 (6 bases). Trimming took 3 bases from V and 0 from J, leaving 9 bases between them. CDR1 is DFQATT and CDR2 is SNEGSKA in the germline V gene (reference sequence). This CDR3 is built from 14 residues. The DNA of the CDR3 is TGCAGTGCTAGGGACAGCTTCTCTGGAAACACCATATATTTT. Protein sequence: CSARDSFSGNTIYF.

This clone showed up many times. The V gene is TRBV20-1, the J gene TRBJ2-3, with TRBD1 matching over 8 bases. CDR1 DFQATT and CDR2 SNEGSKA come from the germline V gene (reference sequence). Germline trimming cut 5 bases from V and 3 bases from J; bases unmatched to any gene: 4. This CDR3 region has 13 residues. Here the CDR3 DNA reads TGCAGTGCTCCTCAGGGGGCTACAGATACGCAGTATTTT. Translation gives CSAPQGATDTQYF.

This clone was seen many times. The same CDR3 also results from other DNA sequences found in this sample. The V and J genes are TRBV18 and TRBJ2-3, with D maybe TRBD2 (6 bases). The germline V and J ends were trimmed by 4 bases and 0 bases, with 20 bases remaining between them. This CDR3 has 18 amino acids. Germline CDR1 reads KGHSH; CDR2 reads LQKENI. CDR3 amino acids: CASSLASGLSTSTDTQYF. CDR3 sequence (DNA): TGTGCCAGCTCACTTGCGAGCGGACTATCTACTAGCACAGATACGCAGTATTTT.

This clone has a count of ten or more. The J gene is TRBJ1-3, the V gene TRBV4-3, with 12 bases identical to TRBD1. Per the germline V gene, CDR1 is LGHNA and CDR2 is YSLEER. The CDR3 spans 17 residues. The V gene end was trimmed by 3 bases and the J gene end by 3 bases; junction bases not matched to a gene: 6. The CDR3 loop is CASSQPGQGASGNTIYF. The CDR3 nucleotides are TGCGCCAGCAGCCAGCCGGGACAGGGGGCTAGTGGAAACACCATATATTTT.

This clone came up a few times. A much larger clone sits a single nucleotide away, making a read error possible. The chain is built from TRBV19 and TRBJ2-6, with a tentative D call TRBD1 (5 bases). The CDR3 spans 14 residues. Germline-derived CDR1 and CDR2 are LNHDA and SQIVND (reference sequence). CDR3 DNA sequence: TGTGCCAGTAAAATGCTGTATGGGGCCAACATCCTGACTTTC. Translated, it gives CASKMLYGANILTF. The whole variable domain, filled in from reference TRBV19 and TRBJ2-6, reads DGGITQSPKYLFRKEGQNVTLSCEQNLNHDAMYWYRQDPGQGLRLIYYSQIVNDFQKGDIAEGYSVSREKKESFPLTVTSAQKNPTAFYLCASKMLYGANILTFGAGSRLTVL.

This clone was detected many times. The V call is TRBV28, the J call TRBJ1-3, with a possible D match to TRBD1 (5 bases). Per germline, CDR1 MDHEN and CDR2 SYDVKM. The CDR3 contains 15 residues. Trimming removed 8 bases at V and 2 bases at J, with 16 bases between. The CDR3 DNA follows: TGTGCCAGCCAGCGTGGGGGTGTAGCTGGAAACACCATATATTTT. Translated: CASQRGGVAGNTIYF.

This clone showed up many times. V is TRBV6-1 and J is TRBJ2-5, with D maybe TRBD1 (5 bases). This CDR3 spans 13 amino acids. V dropped 7 bases and J dropped 2 bases, with 11 bases sitting between them. Germline CDR1 and CDR2: MNHNS and SASEGT. CDR3 amino acids: CASTWTLQETQYF. The DNA of the CDR3 is TGTGCCAGCACCTGGACACTTCAAGAGACCCAGTACTTC.

In this sample, this clone turned up a few times. V usage is TRBV6-1 and J usage is TRBJ2-7; the D gene is possibly TRBD2 (6 bases). The CDR3 is 14 residues long. The V end was cut by 4 bases, the J end by 2 bases, with 12 bases between. CDR1 is MNHNS, CDR2 SASEGT, per germline. The CDR3 DNA reads as TGTGCCAGCAGTGCGGGGGACCTAACCTACGAGCAGTACTTC. It encodes CASSAGDLTYEQYF.

This clone was found a few times. This chain links TRBV6-5 with TRBJ2-1, with D perhaps given as TRBD1 or TRBD2 (5 bases each). Trimming cost V 2 bases and J 6 bases, with 11 bases left between them. The germline V gene has CDR1 MNHEY and CDR2 SVGAGI. The CDR3 is made up of 14 amino acids. The CDR3 DNA follows: TGTGCCAGCAGTTACCCAGGGACCTCCAATGAGCAGTTCTTC. Its translation: CASSYPGTSNEQFF.

Ten or more counts support this clone. V usage is TRBV20-1 and J usage is TRBJ2-7; D gene unclear. Germline CDR1 and CDR2: DFQATT and SNEGSKA (reference sequence). V lost 1 base and J 3 bases, leaving 10 bases between the germline ends. The CDR3 has 13 residues. CDR3 bases: TGCAGTGCTAGAGGTGACGTCGACTACGAGCAGTACTTC. It yields the protein CSARGDVDYEQYF.